The text below deals with one T cell receptor beta chain. Its antigen is as yet unknown. Germline V gene sequence: CDR1 SEHNR, CDR2 FQNEAQ (reference sequence). This CDR3 is 12 amino acids long. Trimming removed 5 bases from V and 10 bases from J; junction bases left unmatched: 5. This sample was included in a study of cytomegalovirus exposure and HLA in healthy donors. About the research overall: There were approximately 81 million unique TCRs (from HLA-typed donors) in an early data release. Study-wide results and caveats: In a later analysis, specific HLA alleles were associated with 15,000 to 20,000 TCR beta sequences at a 0.05 false discovery rate. Later analysis associated a missense DCLRE1C variant with TCR beta V- and J-gene trimming. In a later analysis, a genetic analysis reported fewer productive-TCR N-insertions in an Asian-associated ancestry cluster than the cohort average.

Both 60 Vbeta primers and 13 Jbeta primers went into the PCR. The table came from immunoSEQ multiplex PCR; TCRdb's copy has only in-frame clones and leaves some out. The table includes 85,000 to 130,000 clones, roughly four fifths detected once. The sample comprised PBMCs. This TCR derives from a man in his sixties in good health and CMV-seronegative. The rearrangement links TRBV7-9 to TRBJ2-1, with 7 positions matching TRBD1. The CDR3 DNA is TGTGCCAGCAGCCCGACAGGGCGGGAGCAGTTCTTC. Translating it yields CASSPTGREQFF.